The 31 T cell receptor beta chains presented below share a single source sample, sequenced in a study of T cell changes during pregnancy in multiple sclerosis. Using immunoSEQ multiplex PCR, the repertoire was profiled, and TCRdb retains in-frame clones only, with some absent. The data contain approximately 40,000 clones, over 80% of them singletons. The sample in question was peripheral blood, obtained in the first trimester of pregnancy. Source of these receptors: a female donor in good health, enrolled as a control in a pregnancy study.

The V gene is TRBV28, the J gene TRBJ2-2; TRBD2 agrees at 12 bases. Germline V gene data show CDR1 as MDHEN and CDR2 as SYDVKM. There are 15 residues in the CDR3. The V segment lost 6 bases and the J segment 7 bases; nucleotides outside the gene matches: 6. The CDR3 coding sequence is TGTGCCAGCAGCCTCCTAGCGGGAGGGGTCGGGGAGCTGTTTTTT. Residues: CASSLLAGGVGELFF.

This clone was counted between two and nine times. DNA for the CDR3: TGTGCCAGCAGGGAGCGGGGGGCCTACGAGCAGTACTTC. Its protein product is CASRERGAYEQYF. V gene TRBV6-6 combines with J gene TRBJ2-7, with 9 bases identical to TRBD2. Trimming removed 6 bases from V and 2 bases from J; junction bases left unmatched: 2. This CDR3 comprises 13 residues. Germline CDR1 MNHNY, CDR2 SVGAGI (reference sequence).

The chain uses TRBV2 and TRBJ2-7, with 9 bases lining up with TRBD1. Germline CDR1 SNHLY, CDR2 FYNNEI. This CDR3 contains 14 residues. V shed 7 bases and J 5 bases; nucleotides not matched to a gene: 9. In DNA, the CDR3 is TGTGCCAGCAAGATTGGACAGGGGATGGACGAGCAGTACTTC. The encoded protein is CASKIGQGMDEQYF.

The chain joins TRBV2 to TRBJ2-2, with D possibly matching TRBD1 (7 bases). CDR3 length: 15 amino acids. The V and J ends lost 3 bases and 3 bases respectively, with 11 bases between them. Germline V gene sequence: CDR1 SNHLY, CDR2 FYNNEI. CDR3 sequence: CASSDRGEDTGELFF. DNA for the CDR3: TGTGCCAGCAGTGACAGGGGGGAGGACACCGGGGAGCTGTTTTTT.

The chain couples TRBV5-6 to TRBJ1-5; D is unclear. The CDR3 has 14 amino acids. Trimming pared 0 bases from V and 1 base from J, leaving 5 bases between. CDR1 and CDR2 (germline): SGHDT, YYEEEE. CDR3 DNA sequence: TGTGCCAGCAGCTTGGCGGAGAGCAATCAGCCCCAGCATTTT. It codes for CASSLAESNQPQHF.

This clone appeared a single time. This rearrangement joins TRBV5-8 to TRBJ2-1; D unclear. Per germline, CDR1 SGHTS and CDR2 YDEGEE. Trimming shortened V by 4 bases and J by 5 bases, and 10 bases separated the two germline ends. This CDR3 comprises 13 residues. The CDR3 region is CASSGYRNNEQFF. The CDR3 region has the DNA TGTGCCAGCAGCGGGTACAGAAACAATGAGCAGTTCTTC.

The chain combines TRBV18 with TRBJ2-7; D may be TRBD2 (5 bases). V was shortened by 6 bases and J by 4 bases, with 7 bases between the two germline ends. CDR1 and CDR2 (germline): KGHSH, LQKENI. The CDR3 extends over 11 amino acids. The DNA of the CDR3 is TGTGCCAGCTCCTCGGGGTACGAGCAGTACTTC. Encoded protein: CASSSGYEQYF.

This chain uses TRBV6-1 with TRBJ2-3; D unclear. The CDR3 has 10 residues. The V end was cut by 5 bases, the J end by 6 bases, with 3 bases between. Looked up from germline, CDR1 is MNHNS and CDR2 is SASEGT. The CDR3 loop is CASSSDTQYF. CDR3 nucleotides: TGTGCCAGCAGTTCTGATACGCAGTATTTT.

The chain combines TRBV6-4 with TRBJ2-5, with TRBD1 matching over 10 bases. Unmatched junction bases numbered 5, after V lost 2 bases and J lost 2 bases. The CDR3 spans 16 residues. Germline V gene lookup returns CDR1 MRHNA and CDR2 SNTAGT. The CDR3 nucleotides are TGTGCCAGCAGTGACGCCCCGGGACAGGGGCAAGAGACCCAGTACTTC. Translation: CASSDAPGQGQETQYF.

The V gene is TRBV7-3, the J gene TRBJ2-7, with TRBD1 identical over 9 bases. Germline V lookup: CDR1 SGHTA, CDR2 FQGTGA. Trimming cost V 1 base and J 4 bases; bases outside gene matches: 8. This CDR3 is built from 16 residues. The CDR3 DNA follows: TGTGCCAGCAGCTTAAGCACAGGGGGCGCGGGTTACGAGCAGTACTTC. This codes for CASSLSTGGAGYEQYF.

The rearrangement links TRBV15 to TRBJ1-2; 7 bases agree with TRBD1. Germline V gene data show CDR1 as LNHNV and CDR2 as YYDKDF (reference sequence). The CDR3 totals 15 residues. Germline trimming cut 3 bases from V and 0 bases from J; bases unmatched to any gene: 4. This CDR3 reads CATSRETGTNYGYTF. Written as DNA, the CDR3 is TGTGCCACCAGCAGGGAGACAGGGACTAACTATGGCTACACCTTC.

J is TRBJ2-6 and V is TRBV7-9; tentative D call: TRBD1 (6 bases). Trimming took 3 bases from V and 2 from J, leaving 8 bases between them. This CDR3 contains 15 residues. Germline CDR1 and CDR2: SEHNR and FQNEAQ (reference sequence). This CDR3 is CASSFRGTGANVLTF. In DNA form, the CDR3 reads TGTGCCAGCAGCTTTAGGGGGACTGGGGCCAACGTCCTGACTTTC.

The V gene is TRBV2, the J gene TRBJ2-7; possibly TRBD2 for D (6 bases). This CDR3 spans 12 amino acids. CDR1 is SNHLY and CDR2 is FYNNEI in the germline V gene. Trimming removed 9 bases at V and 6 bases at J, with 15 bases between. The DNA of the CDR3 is TGTGCCAGTGGGACTCCTGGTTTCGAGCAGTACTTC. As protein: CASGTPGFEQYF.

The CDR3 protein is CASSLEWGSTGTYGYTF. In DNA form, the CDR3 reads TGCGCCAGCAGCTTGGAATGGGGATCGACAGGGACCTATGGCTACACCTTC. The J gene is TRBJ1-2, the V gene TRBV5-1; 7 positions match TRBD1. This CDR3 is 17 amino acids long. Germline loops: CDR1 SGHRS, CDR2 YFSETQ. V lost 0 bases, J lost 4 bases, and 12 bases stayed unmatched.

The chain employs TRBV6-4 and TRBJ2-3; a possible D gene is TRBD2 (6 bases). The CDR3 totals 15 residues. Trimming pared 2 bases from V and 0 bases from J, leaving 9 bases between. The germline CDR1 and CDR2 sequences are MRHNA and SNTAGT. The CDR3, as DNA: TGTGCCAGCAGTGACGGGCGGGAAAGCACAGATACGCAGTATTTT. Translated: CASSDGRESTDTQYF.

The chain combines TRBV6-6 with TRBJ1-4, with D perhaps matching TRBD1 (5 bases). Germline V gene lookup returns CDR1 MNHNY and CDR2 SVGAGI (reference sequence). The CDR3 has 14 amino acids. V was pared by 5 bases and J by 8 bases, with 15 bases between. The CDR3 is CASSRGLSGEKLFF. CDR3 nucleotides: TGTGCCAGCAGTCGGGGGTTGAGCGGCGAAAAACTGTTTTTT.

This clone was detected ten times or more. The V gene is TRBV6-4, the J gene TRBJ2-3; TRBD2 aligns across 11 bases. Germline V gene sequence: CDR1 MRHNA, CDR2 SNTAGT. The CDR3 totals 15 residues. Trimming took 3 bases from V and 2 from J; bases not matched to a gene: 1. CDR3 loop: CASSELAGDTDTQYF. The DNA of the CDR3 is TGTGCCAGCAGTGAACTAGCGGGAGACACAGATACGCAGTATTTT.

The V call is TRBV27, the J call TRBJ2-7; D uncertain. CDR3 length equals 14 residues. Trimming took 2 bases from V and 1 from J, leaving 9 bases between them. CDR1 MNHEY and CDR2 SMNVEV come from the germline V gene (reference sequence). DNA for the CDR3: TGTGCCAGCAGTTTAGGTGTGCGGTCCTACGAGCAGTACTTC. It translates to CASSLGVRSYEQYF.

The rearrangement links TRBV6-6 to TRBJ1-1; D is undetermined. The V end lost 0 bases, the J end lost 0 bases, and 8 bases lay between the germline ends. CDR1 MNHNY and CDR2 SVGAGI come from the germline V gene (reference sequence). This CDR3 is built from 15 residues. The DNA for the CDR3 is TGTGCCAGCAGTTACTCGCCGGAGCTGAACACTGAAGCTTTCTTT. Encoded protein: CASSYSPELNTEAFF.

CDR3 residues: CASSQADRGGIQYF. As DNA, the CDR3 is TGCGCCAGCAGCCAAGCGGACAGGGGAGGCATTCAGTACTTC. The chain is built from TRBV4-3 and TRBJ2-4; 9 positions match TRBD1. With 1 base clipped from V and 9 bases from J, the junction kept 4 bases outside the gene matches. The CDR3 has 14 amino acids. Germline values: CDR1 LGHNA, CDR2 YSLEER.

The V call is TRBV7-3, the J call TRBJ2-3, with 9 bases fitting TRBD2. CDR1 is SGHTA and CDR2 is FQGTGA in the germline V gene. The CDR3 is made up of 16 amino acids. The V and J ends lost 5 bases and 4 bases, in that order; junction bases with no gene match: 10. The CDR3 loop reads CASSQPRRGGPDTQYF. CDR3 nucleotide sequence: TGTGCCAGCAGCCAGCCCCGGCGGGGGGGCCCAGATACGCAGTATTTT.

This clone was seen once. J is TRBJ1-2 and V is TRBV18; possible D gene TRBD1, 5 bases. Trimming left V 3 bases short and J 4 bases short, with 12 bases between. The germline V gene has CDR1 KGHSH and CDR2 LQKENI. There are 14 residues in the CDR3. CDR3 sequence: CASSPETDSYGYTF. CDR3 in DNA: TGTGCCAGCTCACCCGAGACAGACTCCTATGGCTACACCTTC.

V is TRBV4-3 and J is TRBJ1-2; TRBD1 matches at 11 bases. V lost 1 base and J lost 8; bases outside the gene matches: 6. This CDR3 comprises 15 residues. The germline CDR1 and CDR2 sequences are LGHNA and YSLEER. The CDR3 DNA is TGCGCCAGCAGCCAAGGGACAGGGGGCGGGGAAGGCTACACCTTC. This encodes CASSQGTGGGEGYTF.

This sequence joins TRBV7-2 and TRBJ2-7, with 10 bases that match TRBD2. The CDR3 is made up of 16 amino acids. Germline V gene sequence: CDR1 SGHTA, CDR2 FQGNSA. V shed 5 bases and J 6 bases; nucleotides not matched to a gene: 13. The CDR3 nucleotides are TGTGCCAGCAGCGGTCCGACTAGCGGGTCGGTAGGCGAGCAGTACTTC. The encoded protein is CASSGPTSGSVGEQYF.

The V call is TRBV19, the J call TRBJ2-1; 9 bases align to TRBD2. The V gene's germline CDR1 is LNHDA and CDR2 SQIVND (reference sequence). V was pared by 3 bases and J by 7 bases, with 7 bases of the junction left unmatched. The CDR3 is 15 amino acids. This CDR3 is CASSIWASGMNEQFF. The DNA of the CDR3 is TGTGCCAGTAGTATTTGGGCTAGCGGGATGAATGAGCAGTTCTTC.

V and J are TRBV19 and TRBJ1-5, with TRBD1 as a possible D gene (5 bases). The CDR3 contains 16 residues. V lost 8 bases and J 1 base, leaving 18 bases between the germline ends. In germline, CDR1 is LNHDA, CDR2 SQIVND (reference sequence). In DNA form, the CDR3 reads TGTGCCAGTCGGAGCGGGGGGATAAGGAGCAATCAGCCCCAGCATTTT. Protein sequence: CASRSGGIRSNQPQHF.

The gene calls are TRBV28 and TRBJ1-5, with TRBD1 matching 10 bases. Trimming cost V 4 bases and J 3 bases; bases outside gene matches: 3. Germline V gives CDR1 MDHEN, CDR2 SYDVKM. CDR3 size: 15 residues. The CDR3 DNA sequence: TGTGCCAGCAGTTCCGGGACAGGGGTCAATCAGCCCCAGCATTTT. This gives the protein CASSSGTGVNQPQHF. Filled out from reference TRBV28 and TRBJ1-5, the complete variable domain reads DVKVTQSSRYLVKRTGEKVFLECVQDMDHENMFWYRQDPGLGLRLIYFSYDVKMKEKGDIPEGYSVSREKKERFSLILESASTNQTSMYLCASSSGTGVNQPQHFGDGTRLSIL.

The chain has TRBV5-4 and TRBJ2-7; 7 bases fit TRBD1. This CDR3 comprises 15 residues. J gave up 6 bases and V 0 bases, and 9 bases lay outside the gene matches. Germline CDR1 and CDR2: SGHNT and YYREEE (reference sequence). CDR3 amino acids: CASSLVGGQVGEQYF. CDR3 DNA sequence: TGTGCCAGCAGCTTGGTAGGCGGACAGGTGGGCGAGCAGTACTTC.

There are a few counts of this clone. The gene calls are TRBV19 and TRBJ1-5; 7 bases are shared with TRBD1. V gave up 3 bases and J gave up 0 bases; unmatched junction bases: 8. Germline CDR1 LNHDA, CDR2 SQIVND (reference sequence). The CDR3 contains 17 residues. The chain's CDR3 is CASSIRQGGDSNQPQHF. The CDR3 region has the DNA TGTGCCAGTAGTATCCGACAGGGAGGCGATAGCAATCAGCCCCAGCATTTT.

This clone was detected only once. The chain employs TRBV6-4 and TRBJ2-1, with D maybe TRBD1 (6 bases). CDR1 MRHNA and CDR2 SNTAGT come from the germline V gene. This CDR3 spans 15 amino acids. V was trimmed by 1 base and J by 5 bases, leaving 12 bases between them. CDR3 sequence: CASSDLGGDNNEQFF. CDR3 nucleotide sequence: TGTGCCAGCAGTGACTTAGGGGGAGACAACAATGAGCAGTTCTTC.

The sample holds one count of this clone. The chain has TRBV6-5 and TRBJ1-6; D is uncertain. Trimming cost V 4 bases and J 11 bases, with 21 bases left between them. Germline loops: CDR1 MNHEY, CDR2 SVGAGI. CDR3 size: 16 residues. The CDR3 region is CASSSPRGMVTAPLHF. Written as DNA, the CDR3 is TGTGCCAGCAGTTCGCCCCGCGGGATGGTGACGGCACCCCTCCACTTT.